The clone carrying this T cell receptor (beta chain) was counted only a few times. This specimen belongs to a study of response to subunit inactivated influenza vaccine. CDR1 DFQATT and CDR2 SNEGSKA come from the germline V gene (reference sequence). There are 14 residues in the CDR3. Trimming shortened V by 3 bases and J by 2 bases, and 11 bases separated the two germline ends. In TCRdb, the RT-PCR reads were re-called with MiXCR into one record per CDR3 protein. This table holds around 580,000 distinct CDR3 sequences, approximately 15% found once. The input for sequencing was PBMCs from blood, taken 11 to 12 days after vaccination. This chain joins TRBV20-1 and TRBJ1-5; tentatively, D is TRBD1 (5 bases). The TCR comes from a man aged 50-60 years who received an inactivated influenza vaccine. CDR3 protein: CSASAGYGNQPQHF. DNA of the CDR3: TGCAGTGCTAGCGCAGGGTATGGCAATCAGCCCCAGCATTTT.